These 12 T cell receptor beta chains were sequenced from one sample in a study of blood T cell repertoires in COVID-19. Sequenced by immunoSEQ multiplex PCR; TCRdb stores in-frame clones only, minus some. The data show hundreds of thousands of clones, around 87% seen once. Sequenced input: peripheral blood. The receptors shown here come from a man in his 70s with acute or convalescent COVID-19.

The gene calls are TRBV18 and TRBJ2-1; D possibly corresponds to TRBD2 (6 bases). Germline loops: CDR1 KGHSH, CDR2 LQKENI. The ends were cut back, 4 bases at V and 0 bases at J, with 13 bases in the middle. The CDR3 runs 16 residues. The CDR3 DNA reads as TGTGCCAGCTCACAACCGGGAGAGGGCTCCTACAATGAGCAGTTCTTC. Amino acids: CASSQPGEGSYNEQFF. Variable domain in full (rest from reference TRBV18 and TRBJ2-1): NAGVMQNPRHLVRRRGQEARLRCSPMKGHSHVYWYRQLPEEGLKFMVYLQKENIIDESGMPKERFSAEFPKEGPSILRIQQVVRGDSAAYFCASSQPGEGSYNEQFFGPGTRLTVL.

As regards this clone: Other DNA sequences from this sample encode an identical CDR3 as well. The genes are TRBV30 and TRBJ2-2; 7 nucleotides match TRBD1. The length of the CDR3 is 13 residues. The J segment lost 6 bases and the V segment lost 4 bases, leaving 5 bases of the junction unmatched. CDR1 GTSNPN and CDR2 SVGIG come from the germline V gene (reference sequence). This CDR3 reads CAWNRQGAGELFF. CDR3 DNA: TGTGCCTGGAACCGACAGGGAGCCGGGGAGCTGTTTTTT.

V usage is TRBV9 and J usage is TRBJ2-7, with TRBD2 identical over 13 bases. Germline V gene data show CDR1 as SGDLS and CDR2 as YYNGEE. The CDR3 consists of 15 residues. V lost 3 bases to trimming and J lost 4 bases; unmatched junction nucleotides: 4. CDR3 in DNA: TGTGCCAGCAGCGCCGGGACTAGCGGGACGTACGAGCAGTACTTC. This gives the protein CASSAGTSGTYEQYF.

The CDR3: CASRPGLAEGGYEQYF. Written as DNA, the CDR3 is TGTGCCAGCAGACCTGGACTAGCGGAGGGGGGCTACGAGCAGTACTTC. The chain is built from TRBV6-2 or TRBV6-3 and TRBJ2-7, with TRBD2 matching 10 bases. Germline V CDR1 and CDR2: MNHEY, SVGEGT. This CDR3 has 16 residues. V lost 6 bases, J lost 3 bases, and 11 bases stayed unmatched.

This clone was detected once. The genes are TRBV10-3 and TRBJ2-1, with D tentatively TRBD1 (6 bases). Trimming pared 4 bases from V and 9 bases from J, leaving 10 bases between. This CDR3 region has 12 residues. CDR1 is ENHRY, CDR2 SYGVKD, per germline. CDR3 protein: CAISGTGFEQFF. The CDR3 bases are TGTGCCATCAGTGGAACAGGGTTTGAGCAGTTCTTC.

The chain uses TRBV28 and TRBJ2-3; no definite D call. The germline V and J ends were trimmed by 10 bases and 0 bases, with 8 bases remaining between them. Germline CDR1 and CDR2: MDHEN and SYDVKM. This CDR3 region has 12 residues. The chain's CDR3 is CATYGSTDTQYF. CDR3 DNA: TGTGCCACGTACGGTAGCACAGATACGCAGTATTTT.

J is TRBJ2-3 and V is TRBV29-1; 8 positions match TRBD1. J gave up 4 bases and V 3 bases, and 3 bases lay outside the gene matches. Germline assignment: CDR1 SQVTM and CDR2 ANQGSEA. The CDR3 sequence is 13 residues long. The CDR3 bases are TGCAGCGTTGAGACAGGGGTGGCAGATACGCAGTATTTT. Its translation is CSVETGVADTQYF.

The chain carries TRBV30 and TRBJ1-6; 9 nucleotides align to TRBD1. Germline V gene sequence: CDR1 GTSNPN, CDR2 SVGIG (reference sequence). The CDR3 consists of 17 residues. V was clipped by 0 bases and J by 4 bases; unmatched bases: 7. The CDR3 DNA reads TGTGCCTGGAGTGTTATTGGGACAGGGAGTTATAATTCACCCCTCCACTTT. Protein sequence: CAWSVIGTGSYNSPLHF.

This clone was detected once. Other DNA variants within this sample encode the same CDR3. V is TRBV5-1 and J is TRBJ2-7; unclear D gene. The CDR3 spans 13 residues. The ends were cut back, 0 bases at V and 0 bases at J, with 4 bases in the middle. Germline V CDR1 and CDR2: SGHRS, YFSETQ. CDR3 coding DNA: TGCGCCAGCAGCTTGGAACTCTCCTACGAGCAGTACTTC. It is translated as CASSLELSYEQYF. The whole variable domain, remainder taken from reference TRBV5-1 and TRBJ2-7, is KAGVTQTPRYLIKTRGQQVTLSCSPISGHRSVSWYQQTPGQGLQFLFEYFSETQRNKGNFPGRFSGRQFSNSRSEMNVSTLELGDSALYLCASSLELSYEQYFGPGTRLTVT.

The chain recombines TRBV6-1 with TRBJ1-4; 9 positions match TRBD1. The junction had 10 bases not matched to a gene; V was cut back by 4 bases and J by 7 bases. The CDR3 is 16 residues long. The V gene's germline CDR1 is MNHNS and CDR2 SASEGT. The CDR3 coding sequence is TGTGCCAGCAGTGGGGGACAGGGAATAGTTGGTGAAAAACTGTTTTTT. Translating it yields CASSGGQGIVGEKLFF.

The CDR3 is CSVGGAGGRKTQYF. DNA for the CDR3: TGCAGCGTTGGAGGGGCAGGGGGCCGAAAGACCCAGTACTTC. V and J are TRBV29-1 and TRBJ2-5; 8 bases match TRBD1. CDR3 size: 14 residues. With V trimmed by 4 bases and J by 6 bases, 10 bases remained unmatched. Germline loops: CDR1 SQVTM, CDR2 ANQGSEA.

The CDR3 coding sequence is TGTGCCATCAGAGATGGGACTGCAACTAATGAAAAACTGTTTTTT. Protein product: CAIRDGTATNEKLFF. The chain employs TRBV10-3 and TRBJ1-4; the D gene is possibly TRBD1 (5 bases). Germline V gene data show CDR1 as ENHRY and CDR2 as SYGVKD. This CDR3 is 15 amino acids long. V lost 6 bases to trimming and J lost 0 bases, with 11 bases between them.